The text below deals with one TCR beta chain. What this receptor recognizes is not known. The sample holds no much larger clone one base away, and base qualities are not on file. TCRdb lists the instrument as Illumina HiSeq 2500. Quantitative 5'-RACE with molecular barcodes was used to prepare TCR beta libraries. As for the original processing: A new computational method, built on a probabilistic model of VDJ rearrangement, was used to identify disease-linked TCR variants. TCRdb trimmed public reads at Q25 via fastp, called clones via MiXCR and kept in-frame beta chains. Entries that share a CDR3 protein sequence are merged under the most common genes and DNA. TCRdb's processing, not the study's, gives the V and J calls here. The sample table records 150,000 to 200,000 distinct CDR3 sequences; approximately 32% of these occur just once. The ten largest clones represent over 5.5% of the sample. CDR1 and CDR2 were assigned from the germline V gene as MDHEN and SYDVKM. The junction carries 18 bases between V and J, which are trimmed by 6 bases and 3 bases respectively. The CDR3 covers 16 residues, taking in both the cysteine and the phenylalanine. The DNA shown is the 48-base CDR3, in frame from base 1.

For each ankylosing spondylitis patient, the synovial fluid sample was matched to a blood sample from that same patient. The record originates from a study of CD8 T cells in ankylosing spondylitis (dated by TCRdb to 2016 to 2017). For the wider study: The study profiled T cell receptor beta repertoires in healthy donors and ankylosing spondylitis patients to find disease-linked TCR variants. The full study cohort comprised 25 ankylosing spondylitis patients and over a hundred healthy donors. Peripheral blood samples were taken, and synovial fluid was additionally collected from ankylosing spondylitis patients. Results the study describes overall, beyond this receptor: The disease-linked clones had a CD8+ phenotype and were found at relatively low frequencies in peripheral blood. Blood from ankylosing spondylitis patients appeared to be characterized by a TCR beta motif made up of about 8 highly homologous amino acid variants. Some of the motif variants had been reported before in the synovial fluid and blood of reactive arthritis patients, a finding that suggests common disease-initiation mechanisms. According to the report, matched synovial fluid samples from ankylosing spondylitis patients were significantly enriched for the disease-linked clones.

The origin of this receptor is a male donor with ankylosing spondylitis. The chain uses TRBV28 and TRBJ1-5; a weak D assignment points to TRBD1 (5 bases agree). The sequenced sample consisted of synovial fluid, either unsorted or a sorted T cell fraction (not recorded which). The nucleotides are TGTGCCAGCAGGTGGGGGGGTCGACAGAACAATCAGCCCCAGCATTTT. Its translation is CASRWGGRQNNQPQHF.